Sequencing of this T cell receptor (beta chain) was carried out in a study of blood T cell repertoires in COVID-19 (TCRdb year 2020). With regard to the full study: Samples covering the acute and convalescent phases of COVID-19 were provided by collaborators in the United States, Italy and Spain. The prospective study material was composed of cDNA or gDNA derived from T cells, B-cell-depleted T cells, or PBMCs. Deeply sampled blood TCRbeta repertoires from subjects exposed to, actively infected with, or recovered from COVID-19 were included in the dataset. A freely available public database, intended as a resource for researchers studying the immune response to SARS-CoV-2, is where the repertoires were released. The samples were drawn from two sources: the first 160 participants of the ongoing ImmuneRACE study, and 950 to 1,500 subjects contributed by 6 global collaborators. Sample metadata almost always included a de-identified subject ID, COVID-19 status, age in years and sex. Where HLA class I and class II types were available, the types were taken from metadata supplied by the sample provider, not from assay-based typing.

TCRbeta CDR3 regions were amplified from genomic DNA by means of the immunoSEQ Assay, a bias-controlled multiplex PCR. The authors' analysis ran thus. The number of nucleated cells in each sample was estimated from the amplification of reference gene primers within the assay. To quantify the absolute abundance of each unique TCRbeta CDR3 rearrangement, sequence reads were collapsed and filtered. Productive Simpson clonality was computed per sample as the square root of Simpson's diversity index over productive rearrangements. Drawn from immuneACCESS, this table holds only the in-frame rearrangements with V and J called that TCRdb kept. Clones are partly lost; checked studies trace under half to an unresolved V gene and leave the rest unexplained. That table furnishes V, J and clone size, whereas the DNA furnished D and trimming. In this sample the table shows over 60,000 clones, 70% to 85% of which occur a single time. About 14% of the sample rests with the top ten.

As regards this clone: Its recognized antigen is unknown. Per-base qualities were not stored, and no clone one base away is much larger.

The investigation overall reported the following: How much clinical and demographic metadata was included differed by source and by participant, and the metadata was provided uncurated.

One collaborating source in Seattle enrolled patients during active infection and followed them longitudinally through the course of disease. Each collaborating institution followed its own protocols to collect whole blood in K2EDTA tubes. For TCRbeta analysis, collaborators shipped samples in one of three forms: frozen whole blood, isolated PBMCs, or DNA extracted from either of those sample types. The receptor comes from a man between 45 and 60 years old with COVID-19, enrolled during active disease. Sequenced material: peripheral blood.

The CDR3 reads as follows: CASSQGAGNWGSTDTQYF. Here is the DNA: TGCGCCAGCAGCCAAGGGGCAGGGAATTGGGGTAGCACAGATACGCAGTATTTT. The chain couples TRBV4-3 to TRBJ2-3; possibly the D gene is TRBD1, per 5 matching bases. Cut back by 1 base and 0 bases, the V and J ends lie 17 bases apart. The CDR3 goes from the cysteine to the phenylalanine over 18 residues. CDR3 DNA is the only sequence kept; it has 54 bases, read in frame from the first base. From the germline V gene, CDR1 is LGHNA and CDR2 is YSLEER.